One sample yielded the 21 T cell receptor beta chains listed below, sequenced in a study of control samples from healthy donors and cancer patients. Clones were read by immunoSEQ multiplex PCR, and TCRdb kept only the in-frame ones, dropping some. The table has roughly 170,000 clones, approximately 94% seen once; the top ten hold 1.3% to 1.5%. Sequenced sample: blood. These receptors all come from a young woman in good health.

This clone was detected only once. The chain has TRBV27 and TRBJ1-2, with unresolved D. CDR1 MNHEY and CDR2 SMNVEV come from the germline V gene (reference sequence). The CDR3 is 13 residues long. The V and J ends lost 0 bases and 2 bases respectively, with 4 bases between them. Written as DNA, the CDR3 is TGTGCCAGCAGTTTATCGGAGAACTATGGCTACACCTTC. It encodes CASSLSENYGYTF.

The V and J genes are TRBV6-6 and TRBJ1-1; 10 nucleotides align to TRBD1. CDR1 is MNHNY, CDR2 SVGAGI, per germline (reference sequence). The V segment lost 5 bases and the J segment 5 bases; nucleotides outside the gene matches: 11. This CDR3 is built from 16 residues. The CDR3 nucleotides read TGTGCCAGCAGTCCGACGACAGGGGGCACAGGTACTGAAGCTTTCTTT. As protein: CASSPTTGGTGTEAFF.

V and J are TRBV10-3 and TRBJ2-3; possibly TRBD2 for D (6 bases). CDR1 and CDR2 from the germline V gene are ENHRY and SYGVKD. Trimming left V 1 base short and J 6 bases short, with 8 bases between. The CDR3 is 13 amino acids. The CDR3 is CAISELAADTQYF. CDR3 DNA: TGTGCCATCAGTGAGTTAGCGGCGGATACGCAGTATTTT.

The J gene is TRBJ1-2, the V gene TRBV28, with 8 bases lining up with TRBD1. This CDR3 has 16 residues. CDR1 MDHEN and CDR2 SYDVKM come from the germline V gene. V gave up 2 bases and J gave up 2 bases; unmatched junction bases: 7. CDR3 sequence (DNA): TGTGCCAGCAGTTTACACCCCCGGACAGGGAACTATGGCTACACCTTC. It is translated as CASSLHPRTGNYGYTF.

The rearrangement joins TRBV7-9 to TRBJ2-1; tentative D call: TRBD2 (5 bases). The ends were cut back, 5 bases at V and 6 bases at J, with 14 bases in the middle. The CDR3 length is 14 residues. The germline gives CDR1 SEHNR, CDR2 FQNEAQ (reference sequence). Here the CDR3 reads CASSASLGFNEQFF. In DNA, the CDR3 is TGTGCCAGCAGCGCGTCACTAGGGTTCAATGAGCAGTTCTTC.

The chain joins TRBV11-2 to TRBJ1-4; the match to TRBD1 covers 7 bases. The V gene's germline CDR1 is SGHAT and CDR2 FQNNGV. V lost 7 bases, J lost 8 bases, and 7 bases stayed unmatched. The CDR3 totals 13 residues. The CDR3 protein is CASTRDSSEKLFF. The CDR3 bases are TGTGCCAGCACCCGGGACAGTTCGGAAAAACTGTTTTTT.

V gene TRBV7-8 combines with J gene TRBJ1-1; D remains unclear. The CDR3 length is 10 residues. The germline V gene has CDR1 SGHVS and CDR2 FQNEAQ. Trimming shortened V by 8 bases and J by 1 base, and 2 bases separated the two germline ends. This CDR3 is CASGNTEAFF. The CDR3 region has the DNA TGTGCCAGCGGGAACACTGAAGCTTTCTTT.

CDR3 sequence reads: CASSRAGDETQYF. Here the CDR3 DNA reads TGTGCCAGTAGTAGGGCAGGGGACGAGACCCAGTACTTC. The chain uses TRBV19 and TRBJ2-5, with a tentative D call TRBD1 (6 bases). Germline V lookup: CDR1 LNHDA, CDR2 SQIVND (reference sequence). The ends were cut back, 4 bases at V and 5 bases at J, with 11 bases in the middle. The CDR3 is 13 amino acids.

The chain has TRBV6-6 and TRBJ2-3, with 10 positions matching TRBD1. The CDR3 spans 15 residues. Germline values: CDR1 MNHNY, CDR2 SVGAGI (reference sequence). Losses at the gene ends were 7 bases for V and 3 bases for J; bases not matched to a gene: 7. CDR3 sequence reads: CASTGRDRGTDTQYF. The CDR3 bases are TGTGCCAGCACCGGACGGGACAGGGGTACAGATACGCAGTATTTT.

The genes are TRBV5-1 and TRBJ2-2; a weak D match, TRBD1 (5 bases). The CDR3 is made up of 16 amino acids. The V gene lost 4 bases and the J gene lost 4 bases, with 17 bases spanning the gap. Looked up from germline, CDR1 is SGHRS and CDR2 is YFSETQ. The CDR3 spells CASSAASDSSTGELFF. DNA for the CDR3: TGCGCCAGCAGCGCGGCCTCCGACAGTTCCACCGGGGAGCTGTTTTTT.

The gene calls are TRBV7-2 and TRBJ2-3; D is possibly TRBD2 (6 bases). The CDR3 loop spans 16 amino acids. The V end lost 1 base, the J end lost 1 base, and 12 bases lay between the germline ends. Germline values: CDR1 SGHTA, CDR2 FQGNSA. The CDR3, as DNA: TGTGCCAGCAGCTTAGTATTAGGGGAGGGCACAGATACGCAGTATTTT. Translated, it gives CASSLVLGEGTDTQYF.

V and J are TRBV6-2 or TRBV6-3 and TRBJ2-5; a weak D match, TRBD2 (6 bases). Germline loops: CDR1 MNHEY, CDR2 SVGEGT. V dropped 2 bases and J dropped 3 bases, with 16 bases sitting between them. The CDR3 runs to 16 residues. The CDR3 spells CASSYPTGLIEETQYF. Here the CDR3 DNA reads TGTGCCAGCAGTTACCCAACGGGACTGATCGAAGAGACCCAGTACTTC.

The chain carries TRBV28 and TRBJ2-7, with D perhaps matching TRBD1 or TRBD2 (5 bases each). The CDR3 is 13 amino acids. Trimming stripped 7 bases from V and 2 bases from J, with 12 bases between. Germline V gene sequence: CDR1 MDHEN, CDR2 SYDVKM. The CDR3 nucleotides read TGTGCCAGCACCCTCGGGGCAGCCTACGAGCAGTACTTC. Translating it yields CASTLGAAYEQYF.

The chain recombines TRBV5-4 with TRBJ1-1; no clear D gene. CDR3 length equals 16 residues. Germline CDR1 SGHNT, CDR2 YYREEE (reference sequence). Trimming took off 0 bases at V and 0 bases at J, with 12 bases between the two ends. The CDR3 reads CASSLDGRTLNTEAFF. In DNA, the CDR3 is TGTGCCAGCAGCTTGGACGGCAGGACCCTGAACACTGAAGCTTTCTTT.

The chain uses TRBV5-6 and TRBJ2-2; D is unresolved. Germline V gene lookup returns CDR1 SGHDT and CDR2 YYEEEE. The germline V and J ends were trimmed by 0 bases and 6 bases, with 12 bases remaining between them. This CDR3 has 15 residues. DNA for the CDR3: TGTGCCAGCAGCTTGGCCCCCCGCCCCCCCGGGGAGCTGTTTTTT. It is translated as CASSLAPRPPGELFF. Combining the CDR3 with reference TRBV5-6 and TRBJ2-2 gives the whole variable domain DAGVTQSPTHLIKTRGQQVTLRCSPKSGHDTVSWYQQALGQGPQFIFQYYEEEERQRGNFPDRFSGHQFPNYSSELNVNALLLGDSALYLCASSLAPRPPGELFFGEGSRLTVL.

On this clone: Within the sample, other DNA sequences also encode this same CDR3. The chain links TRBV3-1 (or the pseudogene TRBV3-2) to TRBJ2-1; 10 bases are shared with TRBD2. Germline-derived CDR1 and CDR2 are LGHDT and YNNKEL (reference sequence). Unmatched junction bases numbered 6, after V lost 6 bases and J lost 7 bases. The CDR3 totals 14 residues. DNA for the CDR3: TGTGCCAGCAGTGGGCTAGCGGGAGTGAATGAGCAGTTCTTC. Translating it yields CASSGLAGVNEQFF.

The rearrangement joins TRBV18 to TRBJ2-7; 9 bases are shared with TRBD1. Germline lookup yields CDR1 KGHSH and CDR2 LQKENI. This CDR3 comprises 17 residues. V shed 3 bases, J shed 5 bases, and the junction held 14 bases outside the gene matches. The CDR3 nucleotides are TGTGCCAGCTCACCCGGCTCACCGGGACAGGGTAAGAACGAGCAGTACTTC. Residues: CASSPGSPGQGKNEQYF.

This clone was observed once. The chain links TRBV28 to TRBJ1-2, with 10 bases matching TRBD1. V lost 6 bases and J lost 2; bases outside the gene matches: 6. The CDR3 loop spans 15 amino acids. CDR1 and CDR2 (germline): MDHEN, SYDVKM. The CDR3 region is CASSPRDRGNYGYTF. CDR3 coding DNA: TGTGCCAGCAGCCCCCGGGACAGGGGAAACTATGGCTACACCTTC.

The chain combines TRBV5-1 with TRBJ2-3; TRBD1 or TRBD2 may be the D gene (6 bases each). Germline CDR1 is SGHRS and CDR2 is YFSETQ. CDR3 length: 14 amino acids. V lost 9 bases and J lost 0, with 14 bases in between. The CDR3 loop is CATSGGGSTDTQYF. In nucleotides, the CDR3 is TGCGCCACCTCCGGGGGCGGGAGCACAGATACGCAGTATTTT.

The gene calls are TRBV25-1 and TRBJ1-6; D ambiguous. V lost 7 bases, J lost 0 bases, and 7 bases lay in between. Germline V gene sequence: CDR1 MGHDK, CDR2 SYGVNS. The CDR3 has 14 amino acids. The CDR3 DNA is TGTGCCAGCAAAGAGAGCTCCTATAATTCACCCCTCCACTTT. Translated: CASKESSYNSPLHF.

This sequence joins TRBV7-2 and TRBJ2-2, with D hard to call. CDR3 length equals 14 residues. Trimming shortened V by 7 bases and J by 0 bases, and 9 bases separated the two germline ends. The germline V gene has CDR1 SGHTA and CDR2 FQGNSA. The CDR3 region is CASTPPANTGELFF. The CDR3 nucleotides read TGTGCCAGCACCCCCCCAGCGAACACCGGGGAGCTGTTTTTT.